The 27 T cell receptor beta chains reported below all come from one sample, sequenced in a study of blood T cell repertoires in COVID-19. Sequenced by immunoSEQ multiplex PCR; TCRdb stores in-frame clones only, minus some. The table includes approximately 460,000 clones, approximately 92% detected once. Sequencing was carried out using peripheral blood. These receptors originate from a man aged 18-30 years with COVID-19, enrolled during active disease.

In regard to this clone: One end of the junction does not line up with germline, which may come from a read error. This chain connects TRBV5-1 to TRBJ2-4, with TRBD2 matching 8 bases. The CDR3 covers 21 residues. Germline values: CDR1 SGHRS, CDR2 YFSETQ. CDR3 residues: CARSGGRPGGLSALAKNIQYF. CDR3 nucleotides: TGCGCCCGCAGCGGGGGCCGCCCGGGGGGGCTGTCGGCCTTAGCCAAAAACATTCAGTACTTC.

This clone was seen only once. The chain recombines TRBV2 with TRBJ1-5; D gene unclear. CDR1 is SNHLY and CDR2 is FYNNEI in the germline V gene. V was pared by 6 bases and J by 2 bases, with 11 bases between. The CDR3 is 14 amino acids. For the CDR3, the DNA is TGTGCCAGCAGCCCCGAGGCGGGCAATCAGCCCCAGCATTTT. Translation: CASSPEAGNQPQHF. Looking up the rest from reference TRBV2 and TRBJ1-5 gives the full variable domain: EPEVTQTPSHQVTQMGQEVILRCVPISNHLYFYWYRQILGQKVEFLVSFYNNEISEKSEIFDDQFSVERPDGSNFTLKIRSTKLEDSAMYFCASSPEAGNQPQHFGDGTRLSIL.

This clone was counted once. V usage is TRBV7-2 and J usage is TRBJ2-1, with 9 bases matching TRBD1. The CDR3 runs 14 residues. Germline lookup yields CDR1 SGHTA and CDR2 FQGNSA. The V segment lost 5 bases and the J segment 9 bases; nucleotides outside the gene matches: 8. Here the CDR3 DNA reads TGTGCCAGCAGCCTCGGACAGGGGCTTTCTGAGCAGTTCTTC. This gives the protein CASSLGQGLSEQFF.

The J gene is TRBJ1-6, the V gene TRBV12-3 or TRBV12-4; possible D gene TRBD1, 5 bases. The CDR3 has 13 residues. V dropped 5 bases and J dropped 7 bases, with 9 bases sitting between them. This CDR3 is CASSQRQNSPLHF. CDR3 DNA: TGTGCCAGCAGTCAAAGACAGAATTCACCCCTCCACTTT.

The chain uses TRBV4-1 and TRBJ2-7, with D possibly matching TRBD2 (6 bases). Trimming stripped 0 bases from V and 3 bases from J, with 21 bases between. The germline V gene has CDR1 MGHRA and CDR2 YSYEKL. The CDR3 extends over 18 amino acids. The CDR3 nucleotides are TGCGCCAGCAGCCAAGATCCGATAAGTGGGACTCCGAACTACGAGCAGTACTTC. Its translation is CASSQDPISGTPNYEQYF.

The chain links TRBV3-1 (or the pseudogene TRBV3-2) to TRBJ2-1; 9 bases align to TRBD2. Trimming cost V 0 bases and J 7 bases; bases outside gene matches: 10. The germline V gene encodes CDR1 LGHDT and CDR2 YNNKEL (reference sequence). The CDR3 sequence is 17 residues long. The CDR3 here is CASSQDMSRGGRNEQFF. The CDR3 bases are TGTGCCAGCAGCCAAGATATGTCGCGGGGGGGCCGGAATGAGCAGTTCTTC.

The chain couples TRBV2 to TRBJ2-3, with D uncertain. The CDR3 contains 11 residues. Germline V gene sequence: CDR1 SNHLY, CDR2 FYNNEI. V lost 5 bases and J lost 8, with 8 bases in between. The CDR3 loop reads CASSPRGTQYF. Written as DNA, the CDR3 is TGTGCCAGCAGTCCCAGAGGTACGCAGTATTTT.

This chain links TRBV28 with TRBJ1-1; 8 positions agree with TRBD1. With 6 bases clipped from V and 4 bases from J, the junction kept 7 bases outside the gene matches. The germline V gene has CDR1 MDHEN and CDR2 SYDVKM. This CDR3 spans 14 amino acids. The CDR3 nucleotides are TGTGCCAGCAGCCTTCTGACAGGGGCCACTGAAGCTTTCTTT. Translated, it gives CASSLLTGATEAFF.

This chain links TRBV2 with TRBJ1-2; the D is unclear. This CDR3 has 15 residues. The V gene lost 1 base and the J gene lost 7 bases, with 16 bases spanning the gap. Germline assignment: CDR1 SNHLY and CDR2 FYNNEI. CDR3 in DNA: TGTGCCAGCAGTGAAGATGCTCCAACCCCTAGTGGCTACACCTTC. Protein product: CASSEDAPTPSGYTF.

CDR3 protein: CASSIITGSLRANVLTF. The CDR3 DNA is TGTGCCAGTAGTATAATCACCGGGAGCCTTAGGGCCAACGTCCTGACTTTC. The V call is TRBV19, the J call TRBJ2-6; tentative D call: TRBD2 (6 bases). CDR1 is LNHDA, CDR2 SQIVND, per germline (reference sequence). The V end was cut by 2 bases, the J end by 5 bases, with 16 bases between. The CDR3 contains 17 residues.

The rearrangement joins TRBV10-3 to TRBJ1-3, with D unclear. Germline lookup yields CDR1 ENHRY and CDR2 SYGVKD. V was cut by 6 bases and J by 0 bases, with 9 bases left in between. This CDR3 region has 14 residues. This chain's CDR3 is CAIRKRSSGNTIYF. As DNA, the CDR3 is TGTGCCATCAGGAAGAGGAGCTCTGGAAACACCATATATTTT.

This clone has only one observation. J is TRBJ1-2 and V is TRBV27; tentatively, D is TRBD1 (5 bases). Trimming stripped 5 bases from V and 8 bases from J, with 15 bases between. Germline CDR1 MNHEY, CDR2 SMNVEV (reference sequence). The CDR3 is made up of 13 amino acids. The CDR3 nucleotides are TGTGCCAGCAGTAGATCCGGGGGTGAAGGCTACACCTTC. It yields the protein CASSRSGGEGYTF.

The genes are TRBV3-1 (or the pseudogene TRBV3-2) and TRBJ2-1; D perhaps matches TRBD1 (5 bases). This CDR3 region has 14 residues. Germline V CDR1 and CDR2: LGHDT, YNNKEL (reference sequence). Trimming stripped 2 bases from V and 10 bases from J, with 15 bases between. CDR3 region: CASSQLGAAGEQFF. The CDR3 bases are TGTGCCAGCAGCCAATTAGGGGCTGCCGGAGAGCAGTTCTTC.

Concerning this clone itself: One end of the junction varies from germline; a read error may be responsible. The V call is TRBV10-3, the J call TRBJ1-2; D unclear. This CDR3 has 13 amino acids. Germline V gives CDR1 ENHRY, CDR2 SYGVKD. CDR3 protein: CAISESVQVGDTF. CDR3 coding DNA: TGTGCCATCAGTGAGTCTGTCCAGGTTGGCGACACCTTC.

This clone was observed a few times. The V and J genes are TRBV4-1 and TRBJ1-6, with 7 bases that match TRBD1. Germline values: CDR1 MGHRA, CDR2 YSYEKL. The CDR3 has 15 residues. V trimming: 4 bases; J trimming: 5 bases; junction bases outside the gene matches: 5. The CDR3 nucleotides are TGCGCCAGCAGCCTGTGGGACAGAGATAATTCACCCCTCCACTTT. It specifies CASSLWDRDNSPLHF.

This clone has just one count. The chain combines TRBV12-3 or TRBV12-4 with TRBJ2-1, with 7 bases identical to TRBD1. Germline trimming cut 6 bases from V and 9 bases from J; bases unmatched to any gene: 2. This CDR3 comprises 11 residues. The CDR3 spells CASSPGGEQFF. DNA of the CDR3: TGTGCCAGCAGCCCAGGGGGTGAGCAGTTCTTC.

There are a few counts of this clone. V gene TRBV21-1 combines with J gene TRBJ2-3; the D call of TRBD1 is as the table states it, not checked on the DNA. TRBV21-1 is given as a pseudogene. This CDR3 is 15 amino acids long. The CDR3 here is CASSLPGQGAYTQYF. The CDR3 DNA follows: TGTGCCAGCAGCCTCCCGGGACAGGGGGCTTATACGCAGTATTTT.

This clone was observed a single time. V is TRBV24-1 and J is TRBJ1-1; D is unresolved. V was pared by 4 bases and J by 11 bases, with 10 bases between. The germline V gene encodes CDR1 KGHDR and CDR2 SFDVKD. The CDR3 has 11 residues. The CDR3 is CATSEVYRAFF. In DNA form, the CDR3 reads TGTGCCACCAGTGAAGTTTACCGGGCTTTCTTT.

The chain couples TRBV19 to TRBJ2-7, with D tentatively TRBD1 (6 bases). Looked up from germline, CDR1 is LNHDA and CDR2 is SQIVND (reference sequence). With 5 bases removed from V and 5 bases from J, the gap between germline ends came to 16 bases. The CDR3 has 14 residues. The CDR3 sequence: CASSLAPRGNEQYF. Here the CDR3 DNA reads TGTGCCAGTAGTCTCGCCCCCAGGGGAAACGAGCAGTACTTC.

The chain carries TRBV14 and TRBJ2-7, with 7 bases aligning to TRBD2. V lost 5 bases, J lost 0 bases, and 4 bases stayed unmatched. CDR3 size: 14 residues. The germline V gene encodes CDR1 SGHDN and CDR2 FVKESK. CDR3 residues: CASSAAGYSYEQYF. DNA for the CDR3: TGTGCCAGCAGCGCAGCGGGATACTCCTACGAGCAGTACTTC.

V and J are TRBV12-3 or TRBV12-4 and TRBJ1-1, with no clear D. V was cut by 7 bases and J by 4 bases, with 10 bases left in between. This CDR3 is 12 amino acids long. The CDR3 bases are TGTGCCAGCACCGTACCGGGCACTGAAGCTTTCTTT. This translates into CASTVPGTEAFF.

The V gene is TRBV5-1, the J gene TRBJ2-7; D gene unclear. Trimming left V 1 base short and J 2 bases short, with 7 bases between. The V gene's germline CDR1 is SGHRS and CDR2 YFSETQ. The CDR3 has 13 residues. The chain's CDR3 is CASSLTPPYEQYF. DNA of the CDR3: TGCGCCAGCAGCTTGACACCACCCTACGAGCAGTACTTC.

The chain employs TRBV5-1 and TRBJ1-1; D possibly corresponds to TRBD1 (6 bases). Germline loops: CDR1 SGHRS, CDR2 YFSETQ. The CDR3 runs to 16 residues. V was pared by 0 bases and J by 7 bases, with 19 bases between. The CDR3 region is CASSLVVGQSGGEAFF. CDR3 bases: TGCGCCAGCAGCTTGGTAGTCGGACAGTCTGGCGGTGAAGCTTTCTTT. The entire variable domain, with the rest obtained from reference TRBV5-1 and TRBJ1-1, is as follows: KAGVTQTPRYLIKTRGQQVTLSCSPISGHRSVSWYQQTPGQGLQFLFEYFSETQRNKGNFPGRFSGRQFSNSRSEMNVSTLELGDSALYLCASSLVVGQSGGEAFFGQGTRLTVV.

The CDR3 protein is CASTLGGGTPLHF. DNA of the CDR3: TGTGCCAGCACCCTGGGGGGGGGAACGCCCCTCCACTTT. J is TRBJ1-6 and V is TRBV12-3 or TRBV12-4; maybe TRBD1 (5 bases). Trimming shortened V by 7 bases and J by 13 bases, and 17 bases separated the two germline ends. This CDR3 comprises 13 residues.

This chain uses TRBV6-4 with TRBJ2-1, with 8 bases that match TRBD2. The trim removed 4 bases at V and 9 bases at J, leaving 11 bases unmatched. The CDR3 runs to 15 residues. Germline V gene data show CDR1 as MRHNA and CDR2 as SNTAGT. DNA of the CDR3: TGTGCCAGCAGTGTCCGGGGGGGCTGTGGGTTTGAGCAGTTCTTC. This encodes CASSVRGGCGFEQFF.

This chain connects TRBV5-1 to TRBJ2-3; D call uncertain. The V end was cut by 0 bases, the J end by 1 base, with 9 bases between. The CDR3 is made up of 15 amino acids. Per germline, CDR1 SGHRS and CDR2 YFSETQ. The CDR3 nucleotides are TGCGCCAGCAGCTTGGGGGCGTGGGGCACAGATACGCAGTATTTT. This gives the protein CASSLGAWGTDTQYF.

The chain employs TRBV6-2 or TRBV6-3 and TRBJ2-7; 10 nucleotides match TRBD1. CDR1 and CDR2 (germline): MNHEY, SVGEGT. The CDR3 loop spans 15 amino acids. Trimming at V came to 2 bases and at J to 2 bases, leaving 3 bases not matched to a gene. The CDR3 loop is CASSYRTGGAYEQYF. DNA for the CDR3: TGTGCCAGCAGTTACCGGACAGGGGGAGCCTACGAGCAGTACTTC.